The 9 T cell receptor beta chains listed next were all sequenced from one sample in a study of blood T cell repertoires in COVID-19. Assay: immunoSEQ multiplex PCR; the TCRdb copy retains only in-frame clones and omits some. The sample carries roughly 200,000 clones, around 81% recorded once. Source material: peripheral blood. The receptors here all came from a woman aged 70-85 years with acute or convalescent COVID-19.

The rearrangement joins TRBV7-8 to TRBJ2-5; 12 nucleotides match TRBD2. V dropped 8 bases and J dropped 4; count of bases not matched to a gene: 2. There are 13 residues in the CDR3. In germline, CDR1 is SGHVS, CDR2 FQNEAQ. The CDR3 loop reads CASSGLAGETQYF. As DNA, the CDR3 is TGTGCCAGCTCGGGACTAGCGGGAGAGACCCAGTACTTC. The variable domain in full, with the rest retrieved from reference TRBV7-8 and TRBJ2-5, is GAGVSQSPRYKVAKRGQDVALRCDPISGHVSLFWYQQALGQGPEFLTYFQNEAQLDKSGLPSDRFFAERPEGSVSTLKIQRTQQEDSAVYLCASSGLAGETQYFGPGTRLLVL.

This clone showed up just once. The CDR3 DNA sequence: TGTGCCAGCAGTACACACGGGGGCACTGAAGCTTTCTTT. Translating gives CASSTHGGTEAFF. The chain employs TRBV12-3 or TRBV12-4 and TRBJ1-1, with D maybe TRBD1 (5 bases). The CDR3 extends over 13 amino acids. With 5 bases removed from V and 4 bases from J, the gap between germline ends came to 11 bases.

The chain couples TRBV5-1 to TRBJ2-3; perhaps TRBD2 as D (6 bases). Germline CDR1 reads SGHRS; CDR2 reads YFSETQ. This CDR3 contains 16 residues. V lost 1 base and J 5 bases, leaving 17 bases between the germline ends. The CDR3 bases are TGCGCCAGCAGCTTGTATCCGGGACTCAGCGGAGATACGCAGTATTTT. Protein sequence: CASSLYPGLSGDTQYF.

This clone was picked up one time. Other DNA sequences within the sample encode an identical CDR3. The rearrangement uses TRBV28 and TRBJ1-1; no firm D call. The V end lost 5 bases, the J end lost 0 bases, and 4 bases lay between the germline ends. The CDR3 runs to 12 residues. Per the germline V gene, CDR1 is MDHEN and CDR2 is SYDVKM. The CDR3 spells CASSLLNTEAFF. In nucleotides, the CDR3 is TGTGCCAGCAGTCTACTGAACACTGAAGCTTTCTTT.

V is TRBV25-1 and J is TRBJ1-2; weak D call: TRBD1 (6 bases). The germline gives CDR1 MGHDK, CDR2 SYGVNS. The V gene lost 3 bases and the J gene lost 0 bases, with 11 bases spanning the gap. This CDR3 contains 15 residues. The CDR3 DNA reads TGTGCCAGCAGTGATCCCGGGACAACTAACTATGGCTACACCTTC. Protein sequence: CASSDPGTTNYGYTF.

The gene calls are TRBV18 and TRBJ1-1; 10 bases are shared with TRBD1. The CDR3 consists of 14 residues. CDR1 and CDR2 from the germline V gene are KGHSH and LQKENI. Unmatched junction bases numbered 5, after V lost 6 bases and J lost 4 bases. The CDR3 region is CASSDRGQGTEAFF. DNA for the CDR3: TGTGCCAGCTCCGACAGGGGGCAGGGCACTGAAGCTTTCTTT.

The chain couples TRBV2 to TRBJ2-2, with D possibly matching TRBD2 (5 bases). CDR1 is SNHLY and CDR2 is FYNNEI in the germline V gene. The germline V and J ends were trimmed by 4 bases and 4 bases, with 10 bases remaining between them. CDR3 length: 14 amino acids. CDR3 residues: CASSGEFSTGELFF. The CDR3 DNA follows: TGTGCCAGCAGTGGGGAGTTTTCCACCGGGGAGCTGTTTTTT.

This sequence joins TRBV29-1 and TRBJ2-5, with 12 bases lining up with TRBD2. The germline CDR1 and CDR2 sequences are SQVTM and ANQGSEA. Losses at the gene ends were 7 bases for V and 1 base for J; bases not matched to a gene: 7. This CDR3 is built from 15 residues. CDR3 DNA sequence: TGCAGCGCCGAAGCTAGCGGGAGGGCCCAAGAGACCCAGTACTTC. It is translated as CSAEASGRAQETQYF. The entire variable domain, with the rest obtained from reference TRBV29-1 and TRBJ2-5, is as follows: SAVISQKPSRDICQRGTSLTIQCQVDSQVTMMFWYRQQPGQSLTLIATANQGSEATYESGFVIDKFPISRPNLTFSTLTVSNMSPEDSSIYLCSAEASGRAQETQYFGPGTRLLVL.

The sample holds a few counts of this clone. The chain links TRBV10-3 to TRBJ1-1; 9 bases map to TRBD1. Germline-derived CDR1 and CDR2 are ENHRY and SYGVKD. Unmatched junction bases numbered 4, after V lost 10 bases and J lost 4 bases. This CDR3 spans 12 amino acids. The CDR3 region is CATGTGLTEAFF. In nucleotides, the CDR3 is TGTGCCACGGGGACAGGGCTCACTGAAGCTTTCTTT.